Listed here are 15 T cell receptor beta chains from one sample, sequenced in a study of blood T cell repertoires in COVID-19. The table came from immunoSEQ multiplex PCR; TCRdb's copy has only in-frame clones and leaves some out. The sample includes 100,000 or so clones, roughly nine tenths of them seen just once. Sequencing was carried out using peripheral blood. Receptor source: a man over 45 with active COVID-19.

The chain is built from TRBV5-1 and TRBJ1-2; 7 bases map to TRBD1. In germline, CDR1 is SGHRS, CDR2 YFSETQ. With 5 bases clipped from V and 6 bases from J, the junction kept 13 bases outside the gene matches. The CDR3 is 15 amino acids. CDR3 coding DNA: TGCGCCAGCAGTTTCGGGACAGATCTCTACCATGGCTACACCTTC. This gives the protein CASSFGTDLYHGYTF.

V gene TRBV12-3 or TRBV12-4 combines with J gene TRBJ2-6; D gene ambiguous. This CDR3 spans 13 amino acids. V gave up 3 bases and J gave up 4 bases, with 4 bases separating them. CDR3 protein: CASSFSGANVLTF. CDR3 in DNA: TGTGCCAGCAGTTTTTCAGGGGCCAACGTCCTGACTTTC.

The chain joins TRBV5-1 to TRBJ2-1; 8 bases match TRBD1. Germline CDR1 and CDR2: SGHRS and YFSETQ. V was pared by 0 bases and J by 6 bases, with 5 bases of the junction left unmatched. This CDR3 region has 15 residues. The chain's CDR3 is CASSLVGQGLNEQFF. CDR3 in DNA: TGCGCCAGCAGCTTGGTAGGACAGGGTCTCAATGAGCAGTTCTTC.

The chain carries TRBV6-6 and TRBJ2-2, with TRBD2 matching 8 bases. The CDR3 has 14 residues. Per the germline V gene, CDR1 is MNHNY and CDR2 is SVGAGI (reference sequence). V trimming: 5 bases; J trimming: 3 bases; junction bases outside the gene matches: 2. The CDR3 loop reads CASSARGDTGELFF. For the CDR3, the DNA is TGTGCCAGCAGTGCGCGGGGGGACACCGGGGAGCTGTTTTTT.

The V gene is TRBV5-8, the J gene TRBJ1-3; D is unclear. V gave up 4 bases and J gave up 2 bases, with 13 bases separating them. The CDR3 contains 15 residues. Per germline, CDR1 SGHTS and CDR2 YDEGEE. The CDR3 sequence is CASSRPPEAGNTIYF. The CDR3 nucleotides read TGTGCCAGCAGCCGCCCCCCAGAGGCTGGAAACACCATATATTTT.

The chain joins TRBV29-1 to TRBJ1-4; tentatively, D is TRBD1 (6 bases). The CDR3 has 13 amino acids. Between the trimmed V and J ends, which lost 4 bases and 8 bases, there was a span of 14 bases. From germline, CDR1 is SQVTM and CDR2 ANQGSEA. The CDR3 here is CSVGGGVGEKLFF. DNA of the CDR3: TGCAGCGTTGGAGGGGGGGTAGGGGAAAAACTGTTTTTT.

The chain combines TRBV5-1 with TRBJ2-1; 9 nucleotides line up with TRBD1. CDR3 length equals 15 residues. Germline loops: CDR1 SGHRS, CDR2 YFSETQ. The J segment lost 1 base and the V segment lost 4 bases, leaving 3 bases of the junction unmatched. This CDR3 reads CASSVTGGSYNEQFF. The CDR3 DNA follows: TGCGCCAGCAGCGTGACAGGGGGTTCCTACAATGAGCAGTTCTTC.

This chain joins TRBV6-5 and TRBJ1-2; D remains ambiguous. The CDR3 contains 15 residues. Trimming took 0 bases from V and 6 from J, leaving 14 bases between them. The V gene's germline CDR1 is MNHEY and CDR2 SVGAGI. The DNA of the CDR3 is TGTGCCAGCAGTTACTCGCTCGCGGAGGAGGATGGCTACACCTTC. Protein product: CASSYSLAEEDGYTF.

The chain has TRBV5-6 and TRBJ1-5, with 9 bases lining up with TRBD1. V shed 4 bases and J 5 bases; nucleotides not matched to a gene: 7. The V gene's germline CDR1 is SGHDT and CDR2 YYEEEE. The CDR3 runs to 15 residues. The CDR3 DNA reads TGTGCCAGCAGCCAAGGACAGGGGTACTATCAGCCCCAGCATTTT. Its translation is CASSQGQGYYQPQHF.

The rearrangement uses TRBV15 and TRBJ2-3, with D perhaps TRBD1 (6 bases). Trimming stripped 7 bases from V and 4 bases from J, with 15 bases between. CDR3 length: 14 amino acids. Germline CDR1 and CDR2: LNHNV and YYDKDF (reference sequence). CDR3 protein: CATTPNTGPDTQYF. The CDR3 DNA reads TGTGCCACCACTCCGAATACAGGGCCAGATACGCAGTATTTT.

The V and J genes are TRBV2 and TRBJ1-2; D perhaps matches TRBD1 (5 bases). Trimming left V 2 bases short and J 1 base short, with 8 bases between. From germline, CDR1 is SNHLY and CDR2 FYNNEI. The CDR3 runs to 14 residues. The CDR3, as DNA: TGTGCCAGCAGTGAATGGCAGGGTAACTATGGCTACACCTTC. Residues: CASSEWQGNYGYTF.

In its sample, this clone was seen once. The chain recombines TRBV18 with TRBJ1-4; D uncertain. The CDR3 contains 15 residues. Trimming cost V 3 bases and J 5 bases, with 13 bases left between them. CDR1 is KGHSH and CDR2 is LQKENI in the germline V gene. As DNA, the CDR3 is TGTGCCAGCTCACCTGAAGGCAGGAAAAATGAAAAACTGTTTTTT. Encoded protein: CASSPEGRKNEKLFF.

The rearrangement links TRBV6-5 to TRBJ2-7, with D tentatively TRBD1 (5 bases). Germline CDR1 MNHEY, CDR2 SVGAGI. The CDR3 sequence is 14 residues long. The V and J ends lost 0 bases and 4 bases respectively, with 10 bases between them. This CDR3 is CASSYSRQGYEQYV. In DNA, the CDR3 is TGTGCCAGCAGTTACTCACGGCAGGGATACGAGCAGTACGTC.

This clone was counted a single time. The V gene is TRBV5-1, the J gene TRBJ2-1, with 7 nucleotides matching TRBD2. The CDR3 is made up of 17 amino acids. V dropped 0 bases and J dropped 0; count of bases not matched to a gene: 6. CDR1 is SGHRS and CDR2 is YFSETQ in the germline V gene. CDR3 DNA: TGCGCCAGCAGCTTGGGTTTAGCGGGTACCTCCTACAATGAGCAGTTCTTC. It codes for CASSLGLAGTSYNEQFF.

The V call is TRBV24-1, the J call TRBJ1-2, with D tentatively TRBD1 (6 bases). The germline V gene encodes CDR1 KGHDR and CDR2 SFDVKD. The V and J ends lost 5 bases and 1 base respectively, with 10 bases between them. This CDR3 region has 14 residues. CDR3 amino acids: CATSAKQGNYGYTF. As DNA, the CDR3 is TGTGCCACCAGTGCTAAACAGGGTAACTATGGCTACACCTTC.